These 8 T cell receptor beta chains share one sample of origin, sequenced in a study of T cells in Graves' hyperthyroidism and ophthalmopathy (dated by TCRdb to about 2019). Libraries were made using multiplex PCR. Instrument on record: Illumina HiSeq 2000. The TCR beta CDR3 regions were amplified from RNA transcripts. A first-round RT-PCR of the TCR CDR3 used the HTBI primer set with the Qiagen OneStep RT-PCR kit. TCRdb reanalyzed the raw reads on its own, using fastp at Q25 for trimming and MiXCR for clone calling, and kept in-frame beta chains. Each entry merges the rows of one CDR3 protein and shows their most common DNA and genes. The table for this sample lists roughly 720,000 distinct CDR3 sequences; approximately 15% of them were counted only once. The ten largest clones take up 15% to 18% of the sample. The source material was blood. The receptors here all came from a middle-aged man with Graves' hyperthyroidism.

This clonotype has at least ten counts. The chain recombines TRBV7-8 with TRBJ2-7, with D perhaps matching TRBD2 (5 bases). Germline assignment: CDR1 SGHVS and CDR2 FQNEAQ. The V and J ends lost 1 base and 3 bases respectively, with 10 bases between them. The CDR3 length is 14 residues. The CDR3 bases are TGTGCCAGCAGCTTAGGAATAGACTACTACGAGCAGTACTTC. This translates into CASSLGIDYYEQYF. The whole variable domain, remainder taken from reference TRBV7-8 and TRBJ2-7, is GAGVSQSPRYKVAKRGQDVALRCDPISGHVSLFWYQQALGQGPEFLTYFQNEAQLDKSGLPSDRFFAERPEGSVSTLKIQRTQQEDSAVYLCASSLGIDYYEQYFGPGTRLTVT.

The rearrangement uses TRBV19 and TRBJ2-5; TRBD1 matches at 11 bases. The CDR3 totals 16 residues. V gave up 5 bases and J gave up 4 bases; unmatched junction bases: 9. Looked up from germline, CDR1 is LNHDA and CDR2 is SQIVND (reference sequence). In nucleotides, the CDR3 is TGTGCCAGTAGTGCCCTGGGGACAGGGGGGGCAGAGACCCAGTACTTC. The encoded protein is CASSALGTGGAETQYF.

The chain uses TRBV6-9 and TRBJ2-3; a possible D gene is TRBD1 (8 bases). This CDR3 region has 17 residues. Germline V gives CDR1 MNHGY, CDR2 SVAAGI. V lost 1 base and J 5 bases, leaving 19 bases between the germline ends. The CDR3 is CASSYLGTGGGLDTQYF. The CDR3 nucleotides are TGTGCCAGCAGTTATTTGGGAACAGGGGGAGGGTTAGATACGCAGTATTTT.

V usage is TRBV5-1 and J usage is TRBJ2-5; tentatively, D is TRBD1 (5 bases). V was trimmed by 0 bases and J by 2 bases, leaving 11 bases between them. Germline V CDR1 and CDR2: SGHRS, YFSETQ. CDR3 length: 15 residues. The CDR3 DNA reads TGCGCCAGCAGCTTGGGGACAAGCCAACAAGAGACCCAGTACTTC. Translating it yields CASSLGTSQQETQYF.

A word on this clonotype: A single base separates this from a much larger clone, so it may be a read error. This chain uses TRBV28 with TRBJ2-1, with 11 bases matching TRBD2. The CDR3 is 13 residues long. J was trimmed by 10 bases and V by 6 bases; bases with no gene match: 5. Germline V CDR1 and CDR2: MDHEN, SYDVKM. The CDR3 bases are TGTGCCAGCAGGACTAGCGGGATTCGGGAGCAGTTCTTC. It yields the protein CASRTSGIREQFF.

Concerning this clonotype itself: A much larger clone lies one base from this, so it may be a read error. CDR3 amino acids: CASTGQSNQPQHF. The CDR3 DNA follows: TGTGCCAGCACCGGACAGAGCAATCAGCCCCAGCATTTT. V is TRBV6-1 and J is TRBJ1-5, with D maybe TRBD1 (6 bases). Trimming took off 7 bases at V and 1 base at J, with 8 bases between the two ends. The CDR3 sequence is 13 residues long. Germline V gene sequence: CDR1 MNHNS, CDR2 SASEGT.

There are many counts of this clonotype. The V call is TRBV7-3, the J call TRBJ2-7; weak D call: TRBD2 (6 bases). Germline V gene sequence: CDR1 SGHTA, CDR2 FQGTGA. The CDR3 has 14 amino acids. Trimming removed 2 bases from V and 2 bases from J, with 10 bases in between. The CDR3 DNA is TGTGCCAGCAGCTTATCCCCGGGGGCCTACGAGCAGTACTTC. It is translated as CASSLSPGAYEQYF.

Only a few counts were recorded for this clonotype. The V gene is TRBV4-2, the J gene TRBJ2-7; 12 bases align to TRBD2. From germline, CDR1 is LGHNA and CDR2 YNFKEQ. V was clipped by 4 bases and J by 6 bases; unmatched bases: 7. The CDR3 runs 15 residues. Written as DNA, the CDR3 is TGTGCCAGCAGCCTGCGACTAGCGGGAGTTTTCGAGCAGTACTTC. Translating gives CASSLRLAGVFEQYF.